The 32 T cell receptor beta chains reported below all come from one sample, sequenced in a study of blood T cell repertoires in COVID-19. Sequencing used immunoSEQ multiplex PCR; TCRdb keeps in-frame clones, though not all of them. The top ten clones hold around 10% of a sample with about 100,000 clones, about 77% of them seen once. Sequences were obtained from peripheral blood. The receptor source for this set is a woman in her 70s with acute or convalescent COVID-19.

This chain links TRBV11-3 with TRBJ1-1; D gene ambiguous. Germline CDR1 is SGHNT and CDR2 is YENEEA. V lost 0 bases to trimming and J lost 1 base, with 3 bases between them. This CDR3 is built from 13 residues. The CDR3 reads CASSLDRNTEAFF. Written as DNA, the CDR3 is TGTGCCAGCAGCTTAGACAGGAACACTGAAGCTTTCTTT.

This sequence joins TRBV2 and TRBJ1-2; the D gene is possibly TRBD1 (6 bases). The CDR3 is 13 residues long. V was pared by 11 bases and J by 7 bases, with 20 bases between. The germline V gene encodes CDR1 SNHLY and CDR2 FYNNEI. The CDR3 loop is CASRTEGFSGYTF. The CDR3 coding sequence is TGTGCCTCCCGGACAGAAGGGTTTTCTGGCTACACCTTC. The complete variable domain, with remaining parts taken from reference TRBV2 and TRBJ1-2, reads EPEVTQTPSHQVTQMGQEVILRCVPISNHLYFYWYRQILGQKVEFLVSFYNNEISEKSEIFDDQFSVERPDGSNFTLKIRSTKLEDSAMYFCASRTEGFSGYTFGSGTRLTVV.

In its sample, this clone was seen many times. CDR3 loop: CASSQAGQGVGYGYTF. The CDR3 nucleotides are TGTGCCAGCAGCCAAGCGGGACAGGGGGTGGGCTATGGCTACACCTTC. This sequence joins TRBV3-1 (or the pseudogene TRBV3-2) and TRBJ1-2, with TRBD1 matching over 11 bases. V lost 1 base and J lost 4; bases outside the gene matches: 5. The CDR3 contains 16 residues. CDR1 is LGHDT, CDR2 YNNKEL, per germline (reference sequence).

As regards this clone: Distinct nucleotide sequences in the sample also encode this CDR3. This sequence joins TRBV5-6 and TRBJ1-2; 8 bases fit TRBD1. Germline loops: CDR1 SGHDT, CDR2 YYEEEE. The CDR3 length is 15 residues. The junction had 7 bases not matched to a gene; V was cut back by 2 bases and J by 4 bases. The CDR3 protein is CASSLLTGVGYGYTF. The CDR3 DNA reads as TGTGCCAGCAGCTTACTGACAGGGGTGGGCTATGGCTACACCTTC.

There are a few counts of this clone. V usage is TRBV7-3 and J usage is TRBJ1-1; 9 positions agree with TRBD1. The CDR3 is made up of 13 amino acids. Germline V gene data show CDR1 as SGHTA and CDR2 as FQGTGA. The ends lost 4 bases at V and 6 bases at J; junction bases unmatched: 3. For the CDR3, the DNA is TGTGCCAGCAGCTCAAGGACAGGGGCTGAAGCTTTCTTT. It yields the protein CASSSRTGAEAFF.

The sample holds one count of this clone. In DNA, the CDR3 is TGTGCCACCAGTGAGGCGGGACAGGGTGAAAAACTGTTTTTT. Translating it yields CATSEAGQGEKLFF. The V and J genes are TRBV24-1 and TRBJ1-4; 9 bases fit TRBD1. The CDR3 runs 14 residues. The trim removed 4 bases at V and 7 bases at J, leaving 3 bases unmatched. Germline V gene lookup returns CDR1 KGHDR and CDR2 SFDVKD.

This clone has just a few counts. CDR3 sequence (DNA): TGCGCCAGCAGCACTGGACTTAACCCGAGCACCGGGGAGCTGTTTTTT. Protein: CASSTGLNPSTGELFF. The V gene is TRBV5-1, the J gene TRBJ2-2; a weak D match, TRBD2 (5 bases). Germline V gene data show CDR1 as SGHRS and CDR2 as YFSETQ. The length of the CDR3 is 16 residues. V gave up 4 bases and J gave up 4 bases, with 17 bases separating them.

The CDR3: CASSNPTGGGSEQFF. Written as DNA, the CDR3 is TGCGCCAGCAGCAACCCGACAGGGGGCGGGTCTGAGCAGTTCTTC. This chain joins TRBV5-1 and TRBJ2-1; 10 bases are a match to TRBD1. The ends lost 4 bases at V and 9 bases at J; junction bases unmatched: 10. Germline V gene sequence: CDR1 SGHRS, CDR2 YFSETQ. The CDR3 extends over 15 amino acids.

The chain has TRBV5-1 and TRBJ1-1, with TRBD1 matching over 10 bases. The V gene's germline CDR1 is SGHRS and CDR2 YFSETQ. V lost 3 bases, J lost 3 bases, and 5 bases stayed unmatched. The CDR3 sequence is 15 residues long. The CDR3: CASSSLGTGDTEAFF. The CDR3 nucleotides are TGCGCCAGCAGCTCCCTGGGGACAGGGGACACTGAAGCTTTCTTT. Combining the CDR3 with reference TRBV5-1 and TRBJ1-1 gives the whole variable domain KAGVTQTPRYLIKTRGQQVTLSCSPISGHRSVSWYQQTPGQGLQFLFEYFSETQRNKGNFPGRFSGRQFSNSRSEMNVSTLELGDSALYLCASSSLGTGDTEAFFGQGTRLTVV.

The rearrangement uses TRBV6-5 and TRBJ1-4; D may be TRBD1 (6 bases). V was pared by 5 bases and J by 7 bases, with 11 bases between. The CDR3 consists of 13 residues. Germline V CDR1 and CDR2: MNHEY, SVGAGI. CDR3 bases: TGTGCCAGCAGTCCCGGACAGTTTGAAAAACTGTTTTTT. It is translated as CASSPGQFEKLFF.

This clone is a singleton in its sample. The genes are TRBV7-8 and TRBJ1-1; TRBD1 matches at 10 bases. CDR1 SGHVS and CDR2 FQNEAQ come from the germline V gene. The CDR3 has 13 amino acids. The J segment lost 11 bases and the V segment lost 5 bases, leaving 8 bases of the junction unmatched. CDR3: CASSRQGAPGAFF. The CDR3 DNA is TGTGCCAGCAGCCGACAGGGGGCCCCCGGCGCTTTCTTT.

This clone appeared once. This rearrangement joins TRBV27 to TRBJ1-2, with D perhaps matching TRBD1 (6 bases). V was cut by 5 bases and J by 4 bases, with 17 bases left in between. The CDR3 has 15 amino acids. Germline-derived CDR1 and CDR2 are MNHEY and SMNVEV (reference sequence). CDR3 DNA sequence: TGTGCCAGCAGTCCCCTCCCTCAGGGGAGCTATGGCTACACCTTC. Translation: CASSPLPQGSYGYTF.

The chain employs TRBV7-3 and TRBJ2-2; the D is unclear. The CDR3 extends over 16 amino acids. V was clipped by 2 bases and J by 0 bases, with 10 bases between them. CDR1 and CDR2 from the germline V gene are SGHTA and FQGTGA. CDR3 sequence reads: CASSLPRIANTGELFF. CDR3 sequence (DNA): TGTGCCAGCAGCTTACCAAGAATAGCGAACACCGGGGAGCTGTTTTTT.

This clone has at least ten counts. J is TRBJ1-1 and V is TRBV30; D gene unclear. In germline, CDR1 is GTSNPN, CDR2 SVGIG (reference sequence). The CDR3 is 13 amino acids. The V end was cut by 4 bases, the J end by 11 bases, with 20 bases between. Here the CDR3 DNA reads TGTGCCTGGACGAGCACATCATCCGGGAAGGCTTTCTTT. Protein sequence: CAWTSTSSGKAFF.

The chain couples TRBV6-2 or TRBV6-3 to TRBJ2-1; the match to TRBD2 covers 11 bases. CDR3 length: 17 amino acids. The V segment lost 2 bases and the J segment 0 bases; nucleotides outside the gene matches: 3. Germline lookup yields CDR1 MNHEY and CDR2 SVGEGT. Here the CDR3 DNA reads TGTGCCAGCAGTTACCTAGCGGGGGGTAGCTCCTACAATGAGCAGTTCTTC. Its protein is CASSYLAGGSSYNEQFF.

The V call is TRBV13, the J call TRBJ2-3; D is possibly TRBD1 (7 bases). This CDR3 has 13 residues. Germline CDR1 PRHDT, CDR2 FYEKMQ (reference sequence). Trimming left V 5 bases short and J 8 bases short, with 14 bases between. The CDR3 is CASSPRQGGTQYF. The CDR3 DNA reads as TGTGCCAGCAGCCCCAGACAGGGAGGTACGCAGTATTTT.

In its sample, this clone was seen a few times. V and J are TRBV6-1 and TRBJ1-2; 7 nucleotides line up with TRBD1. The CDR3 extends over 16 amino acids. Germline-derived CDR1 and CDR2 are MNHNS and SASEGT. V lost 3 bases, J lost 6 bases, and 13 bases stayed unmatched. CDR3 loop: CASSEVRGGARNGYTF. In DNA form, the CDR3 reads TGTGCCAGCAGTGAGGTTAGAGGGGGCGCGCGGAATGGCTACACCTTC.

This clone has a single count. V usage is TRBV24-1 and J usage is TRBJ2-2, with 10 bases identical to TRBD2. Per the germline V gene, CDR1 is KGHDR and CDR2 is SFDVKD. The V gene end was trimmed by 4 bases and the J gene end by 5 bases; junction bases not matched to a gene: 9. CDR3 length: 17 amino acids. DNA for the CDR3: TGTGCCACCAGTGAAGCTAGCGGGGGATCGAGGACCGGGGAGCTGTTTTTT. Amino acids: CATSEASGGSRTGELFF.

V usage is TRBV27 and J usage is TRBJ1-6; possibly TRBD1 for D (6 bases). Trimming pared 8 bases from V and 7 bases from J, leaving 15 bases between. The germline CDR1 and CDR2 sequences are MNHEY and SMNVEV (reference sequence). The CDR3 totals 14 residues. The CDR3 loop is CASSLDSVNSPLHF. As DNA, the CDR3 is TGTGCCAGCTCCTTGGACAGCGTGAATTCACCCCTCCACTTT.

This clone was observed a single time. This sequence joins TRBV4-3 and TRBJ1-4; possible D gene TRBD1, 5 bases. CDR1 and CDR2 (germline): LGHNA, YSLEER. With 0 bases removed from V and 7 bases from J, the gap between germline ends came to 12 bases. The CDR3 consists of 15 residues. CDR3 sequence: CASSQDIDRGEKLFF. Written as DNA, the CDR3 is TGCGCCAGCAGCCAAGATATTGATAGGGGTGAAAAACTGTTTTTT.

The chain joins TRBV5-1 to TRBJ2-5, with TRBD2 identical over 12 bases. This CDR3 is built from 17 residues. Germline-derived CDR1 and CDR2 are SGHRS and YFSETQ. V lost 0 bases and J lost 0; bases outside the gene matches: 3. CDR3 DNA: TGCGCCAGCAGCTTGGGACTAGCGGGGGCGTACCAAGAGACCCAGTACTTC. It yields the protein CASSLGLAGAYQETQYF. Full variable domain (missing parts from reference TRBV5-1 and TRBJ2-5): KAGVTQTPRYLIKTRGQQVTLSCSPISGHRSVSWYQQTPGQGLQFLFEYFSETQRNKGNFPGRFSGRQFSNSRSEMNVSTLELGDSALYLCASSLGLAGAYQETQYFGPGTRLLVL.

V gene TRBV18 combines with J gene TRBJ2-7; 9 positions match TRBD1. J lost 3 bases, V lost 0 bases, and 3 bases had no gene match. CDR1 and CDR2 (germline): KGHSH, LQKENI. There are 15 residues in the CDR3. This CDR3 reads CASSPPTGGDYEQYF. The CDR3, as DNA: TGTGCCAGCTCACCACCGACAGGGGGTGACTACGAGCAGTACTTC.

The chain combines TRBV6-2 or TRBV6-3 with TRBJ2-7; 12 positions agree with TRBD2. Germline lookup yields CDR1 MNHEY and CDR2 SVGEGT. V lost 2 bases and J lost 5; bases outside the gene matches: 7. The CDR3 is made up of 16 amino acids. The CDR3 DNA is TGTGCCAGCAGTTACAACCCTAGCGGGGGGGTCGACGAGCAGTACGTC. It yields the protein CASSYNPSGGVDEQYV.

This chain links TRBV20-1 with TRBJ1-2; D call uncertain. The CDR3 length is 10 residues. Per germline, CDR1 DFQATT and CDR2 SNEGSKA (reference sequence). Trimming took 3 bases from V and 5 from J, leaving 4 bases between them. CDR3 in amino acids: CSASTYGYTF. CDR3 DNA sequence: TGCAGTGCTAGTACTTATGGCTACACCTTC.

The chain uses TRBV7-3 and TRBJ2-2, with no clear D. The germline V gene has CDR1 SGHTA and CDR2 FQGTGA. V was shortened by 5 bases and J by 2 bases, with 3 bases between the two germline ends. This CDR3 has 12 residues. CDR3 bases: TGTGCCAGCAGCCTTAACACCGGGGAGCTGTTTTTT. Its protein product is CASSLNTGELFF. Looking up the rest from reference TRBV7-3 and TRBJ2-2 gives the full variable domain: GAGVSQTPSNKVTEKGKYVELRCDPISGHTALYWYRQSLGQGPEFLIYFQGTGAADDSGLPNDRFFAVRPEGSVSTLKIQRTERGDSAVYLCASSLNTGELFFGEGSRLTVL.

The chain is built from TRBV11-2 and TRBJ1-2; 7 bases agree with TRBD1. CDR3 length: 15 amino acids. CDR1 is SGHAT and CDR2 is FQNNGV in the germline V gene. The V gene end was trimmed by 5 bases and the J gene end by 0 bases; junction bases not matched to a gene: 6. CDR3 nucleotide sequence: TGTGCCAGCAGCCCCACAGGGGAATCTAACTATGGCTACACCTTC. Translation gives CASSPTGESNYGYTF.

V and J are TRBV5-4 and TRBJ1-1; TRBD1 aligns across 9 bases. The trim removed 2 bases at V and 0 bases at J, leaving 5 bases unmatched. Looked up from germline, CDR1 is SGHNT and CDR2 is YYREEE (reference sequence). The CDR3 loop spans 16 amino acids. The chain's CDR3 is CASSLQGQGMNTEAFF. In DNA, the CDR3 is TGTGCCAGCAGCTTACAGGGACAGGGAATGAACACTGAAGCTTTCTTT.

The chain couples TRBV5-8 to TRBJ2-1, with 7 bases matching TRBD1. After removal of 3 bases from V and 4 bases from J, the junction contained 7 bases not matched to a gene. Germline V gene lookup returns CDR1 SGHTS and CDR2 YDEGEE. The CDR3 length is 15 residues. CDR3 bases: TGTGCCAGCAGCTCTACAAGGGGGCCGTACAATGAGCAGTTCTTC. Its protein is CASSSTRGPYNEQFF.

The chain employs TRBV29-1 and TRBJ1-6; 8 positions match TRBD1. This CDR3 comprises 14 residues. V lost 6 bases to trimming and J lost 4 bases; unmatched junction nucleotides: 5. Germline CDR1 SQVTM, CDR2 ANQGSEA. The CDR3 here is CSVQQGDYNSPLHF. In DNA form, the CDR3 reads TGCAGCGTCCAACAGGGGGATTATAATTCACCCCTCCACTTT.

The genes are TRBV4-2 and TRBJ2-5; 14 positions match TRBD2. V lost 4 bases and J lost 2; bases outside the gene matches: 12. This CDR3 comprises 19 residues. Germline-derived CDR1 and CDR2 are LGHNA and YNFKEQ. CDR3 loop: CASSRVGTSGGVGQETQYF. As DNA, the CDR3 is TGTGCCAGCAGCCGGGTAGGGACTAGCGGGGGAGTGGGGCAAGAGACCCAGTACTTC.

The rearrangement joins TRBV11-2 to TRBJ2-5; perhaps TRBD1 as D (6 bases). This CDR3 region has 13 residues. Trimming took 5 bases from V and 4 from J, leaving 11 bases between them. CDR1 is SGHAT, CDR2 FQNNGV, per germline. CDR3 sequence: CASSPQGRETQYF. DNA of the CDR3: TGTGCCAGCAGCCCACAGGGTAGAGAGACCCAGTACTTC.

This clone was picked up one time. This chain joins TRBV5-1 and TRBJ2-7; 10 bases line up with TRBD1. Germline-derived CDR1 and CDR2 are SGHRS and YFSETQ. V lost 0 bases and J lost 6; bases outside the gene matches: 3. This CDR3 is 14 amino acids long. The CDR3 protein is CASSLGWDRGEQYF. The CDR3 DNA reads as TGCGCCAGCAGCTTGGGTTGGGACAGGGGCGAGCAGTACTTC.